In its sample, the clone carrying this TCR beta chain was seen many times. Antigen specificity is unknown. Production of TCR beta cDNA used roughly 0.55 ug total RNA together with a constant-region primer. Amplification in three nested multiplex PCR rounds with slightly modified ARM-PCR gave rise to TCR beta libraries. The first two PCR rounds, roughly 10 cycles each, used TRBV1-TRBV30 forward primers and a C-beta reverse primer. TCRdb independently ran MiXCR on the multiplex PCR reads; one entry per CDR3 protein. In the table there are 300,000 to 350,000 distinct CDR3 sequences, roughly two thirds of which are singletons. RNA was extracted from whole blood without cell sorting, alongside germline DNA. The record originates from a study of tumor-infiltrating lymphocytes in primary liver carcinoma. Study-level background: Sample yields, roughly 3.5 to 7.13 million productive TCRbeta reads, were similar across the tissue types. Whole-study findings and limits: Pairs comparing tumor with adjacent tissue or blood overlapped less than pairs drawn from tumor regions.

The CDR3 loop spans 15 amino acids. Germline CDR1 is SGHAT and CDR2 is FQNNGV. Trimming took 5 bases from V and 2 from J; bases not matched to a gene: 9. This TCR came from a man in his forties with primary liver carcinoma and hepatitis B virus infection. The chain joins TRBV11-2 to TRBJ2-7, with 7 nucleotides matching TRBD2. Material for sequencing was peripheral blood. The CDR3 here is CASSAGRTGAYEQYF. Written as DNA, the CDR3 is TGTGCCAGCAGCGCCGGGAGGACGGGAGCCTACGAGCAGTACTTC.